A single sample gave rise to the 15 T cell receptor beta chains below, sequenced in a study of early T cells in non-severe SARS-CoV-2 infection. In TCRdb, the 5' RACE reads were re-called with MiXCR into one record per CDR3 protein. The sample carries around 28,000 distinct CDR3 sequences, around 5.3% recorded once. The sample was whole blood. The receptor source for this set is an adult who was a healthcare worker with PCR-confirmed SARS-CoV-2 infection or an uninfected control (not recorded which).

This clonotype is medium-sized (0.01 to 0.1%) in the sample. The J gene is TRBJ2-1, the V gene TRBV10-1; weak D call: TRBD2 (5 bases). The CDR3 is 14 amino acids. V lost 8 bases, J lost 4 bases, and 15 bases lay in between. Germline values: CDR1 WNHNN, CDR2 SYGVQD (reference sequence). DNA of the CDR3: TGCGCCAGCTCAACTTCGGGGTTATACAATGAGCAGTTCTTC. Its translation: CASSTSGLYNEQFF.

This clonotype was counted only a few times. V usage is TRBV13 and J usage is TRBJ2-3; D is undetermined. The CDR3 is 12 residues long. The V end lost 2 bases, the J end lost 3 bases, and 3 bases lay between the germline ends. Germline CDR1 PRHDT, CDR2 FYEKMQ (reference sequence). In DNA form, the CDR3 reads TGTGCCAGCAGCTTACAAACAGATACGCAGTATTTT. It codes for CASSLQTDTQYF.

This clonotype was seen only a few times. V gene TRBV19 combines with J gene TRBJ2-3, with TRBD1 matching 8 bases. V lost 3 bases to trimming and J lost 2 bases; unmatched junction nucleotides: 7. CDR1 and CDR2 from the germline V gene are LNHDA and SQIVND (reference sequence). CDR3 length: 16 amino acids. The CDR3 loop is CASSILAGGLTDTQYF. The CDR3, as DNA: TGTGCCAGTAGTATTCTGGCAGGGGGCCTCACAGATACGCAGTATTTT. Based on the CDR3 plus reference TRBV19 and TRBJ2-3, the full variable domain is DGGITQSPKYLFRKEGQNVTLSCEQNLNHDAMYWYRQDPGQGLRLIYYSQIVNDFQKGDIAEGYSVSREKKESFPLTVTSAQKNPTAFYLCASSILAGGLTDTQYFGPGTRLTVL.

Ten or more counts support this clonotype. The gene calls are TRBV20-1 and TRBJ2-1, with a possible D match to TRBD2 (5 bases). CDR3 length equals 14 residues. Looked up from germline, CDR1 is DFQATT and CDR2 is SNEGSKA (reference sequence). Trimming took off 6 bases at V and 9 bases at J, with 21 bases between the two ends. CDR3 nucleotide sequence: TGCAGTGCCGAAGGCGGCCTAGTTGGAGGTGAGCAGTTCTTC. This codes for CSAEGGLVGGEQFF.

This clonotype was counted ten times or more. J is TRBJ2-5 and V is TRBV11-3; 7 bases are a match to TRBD2. Germline V gene lookup returns CDR1 SGHNT and CDR2 YENEEA. The CDR3 covers 14 residues. V dropped 5 bases and J dropped 3; count of bases not matched to a gene: 6. CDR3 amino acids: CASSPWTSKETQYF. The CDR3 DNA is TGTGCCAGCAGCCCATGGACTAGTAAAGAGACCCAGTACTTC.

This clonotype was observed many times. J is TRBJ2-7 and V is TRBV3-1; 9 nucleotides align to TRBD2. The CDR3 length is 15 residues. Germline V CDR1 and CDR2: LGHDT, YNNKEL (reference sequence). The trim removed 4 bases at V and 2 bases at J, leaving 6 bases unmatched. CDR3 region: CASSPTLAGAYEQYF. Here the CDR3 DNA reads TGTGCCAGCAGCCCCACTTTAGCGGGGGCCTACGAGCAGTACTTC.

This clonotype was counted many times. The chain employs TRBV18 and TRBJ1-1; D is unclear. Germline V CDR1 and CDR2: KGHSH, LQKENI. The V gene lost 2 bases and the J gene lost 10 bases, with 14 bases spanning the gap. The CDR3 extends over 13 amino acids. CDR3 sequence: CASSPEGSLGAFF. The CDR3 coding sequence is TGTGCCAGCTCACCAGAGGGCTCGTTGGGAGCTTTCTTT.

This clonotype was detected many times. The V and J genes are TRBV5-6 and TRBJ2-1; no clear D. This CDR3 has 15 amino acids. CDR1 and CDR2 (germline): SGHDT, YYEEEE. Trimming shortened V by 0 bases and J by 8 bases, and 15 bases separated the two germline ends. The CDR3 loop reads CASSLGPTRSHEQFF. The CDR3 bases are TGTGCCAGCAGCTTGGGGCCGACACGTTCGCATGAGCAGTTCTTC.

This clonotype was recorded only once. This rearrangement joins TRBV5-1 to TRBJ1-1, with D uncertain. Looked up from germline, CDR1 is SGHRS and CDR2 is YFSETQ. Deletions cut 6 bases from V and 0 bases from J, with 9 bases between. This CDR3 is built from 13 residues. The DNA of the CDR3 is TGCGCCAGCACAGCACAATTGAACACTGAAGCTTTCTTT. This encodes CASTAQLNTEAFF.

This clonotype was seen many times. The chain couples TRBV7-8 to TRBJ2-7; TRBD1 agrees at 7 bases. The CDR3 extends over 12 amino acids. J gave up 3 bases and V 6 bases, and 2 bases lay outside the gene matches. Germline V gene lookup returns CDR1 SGHVS and CDR2 FQNEAQ. CDR3 amino acids: CASRGQYYEQYF. As DNA, the CDR3 is TGTGCCAGCAGGGGACAGTACTACGAGCAGTACTTC.

The chain couples TRBV11-2 to TRBJ2-7, with 8 bases matching TRBD2. The V and J ends lost 5 bases and 4 bases, in that order; junction bases with no gene match: 10. Germline V gene lookup returns CDR1 SGHAT and CDR2 FQNNGV. This CDR3 is built from 15 residues. The CDR3 coding sequence is TGTGCCAGCAGCCGCAGGGAGCGGGAGCTGTACGAGCAGTACTTC. It codes for CASSRRERELYEQYF.

This clonotype showed up just a few times. V and J are TRBV10-2 and TRBJ2-7; TRBD2 might be the D (5 bases). Deletions cut 4 bases from V and 7 bases from J, with 11 bases between. The CDR3 has 12 amino acids. The germline V gene has CDR1 WSHSY and CDR2 SAAADI. CDR3 sequence: CASSVRGKEQYF. The CDR3 DNA reads as TGCGCCAGCAGTGTCCGGGGAAAGGAGCAGTACTTC.

This clonotype was observed a handful of times. This chain links TRBV19 with TRBJ1-5; possibly TRBD1 for D (5 bases). Per germline, CDR1 LNHDA and CDR2 SQIVND (reference sequence). The CDR3 loop spans 15 amino acids. V lost 0 bases to trimming and J lost 7 bases, with 13 bases between them. In DNA form, the CDR3 reads TGTGCCAGTAGTATAGATCTTGGGACGGAACAGCCCCAGCATTTT. Translation: CASSIDLGTEQPQHF.

This clonotype turned up a few times. The chain uses TRBV29-1 and TRBJ2-1, with D possibly being TRBD1 or TRBD2 (6 bases each). V lost 4 bases, J lost 6 bases, and 10 bases lay in between. The length of the CDR3 is 12 residues. Germline assignment: CDR1 SQVTM and CDR2 ANQGSEA. This CDR3 reads CSVGGGGNEQFF. CDR3 sequence (DNA): TGCAGCGTTGGTGGAGGGGGCAATGAGCAGTTCTTC.

Many counts were recorded for this clonotype. The V call is TRBV11-2, the J call TRBJ2-7; D is uncertain. From germline, CDR1 is SGHAT and CDR2 FQNNGV. The CDR3 is made up of 17 amino acids. Trimming left V 2 bases short and J 0 bases short, with 17 bases between. CDR3 sequence (DNA): TGTGCCAGCAGCTTAACGGGTCTGCCACTTAGCTCCTACGAGCAGTACTTC. Protein product: CASSLTGLPLSSYEQYF.